This TCR beta chain was profiled in a study of blood T cell repertoires in COVID-19. The study recruited people aged roughly 18 to 95 years across about two dozen US areas. The CDR3 runs 15 residues. V shed 3 bases, J shed 7 bases, and the junction held 8 bases outside the gene matches. Germline loops: CDR1 LNHDA, CDR2 SQIVND (reference sequence). Sequencing was performed with immunoSEQ multiplex PCR; in TCRdb, only in-frame clones are kept and a portion is missing. The table lists approximately 400,000 clones, about 88% of them singletons. This TCR was recovered from a young woman who had recovered from COVID-19. V gene TRBV19 combines with J gene TRBJ2-3; TRBD1 matches at 9 bases. The sequencing sample was made of PBMCs or T cells enriched from blood (not recorded which). CDR3 amino acids: CASSMGTGSENTQYF. In DNA form, the CDR3 reads TGTGCCAGTAGTATGGGGACAGGGTCTGAGAATACGCAGTATTTT.